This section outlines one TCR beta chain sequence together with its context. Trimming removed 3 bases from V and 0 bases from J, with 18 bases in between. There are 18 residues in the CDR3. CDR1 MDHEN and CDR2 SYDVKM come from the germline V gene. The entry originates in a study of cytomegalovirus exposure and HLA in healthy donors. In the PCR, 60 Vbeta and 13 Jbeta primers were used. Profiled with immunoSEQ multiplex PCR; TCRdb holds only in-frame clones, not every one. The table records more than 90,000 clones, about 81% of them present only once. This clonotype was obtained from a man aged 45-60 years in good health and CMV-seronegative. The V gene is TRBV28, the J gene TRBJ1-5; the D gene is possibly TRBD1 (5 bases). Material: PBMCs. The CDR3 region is CASSFAGPTFYSNQPQHF. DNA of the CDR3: TGTGCCAGCAGTTTTGCAGGGCCCACATTTTATAGCAATCAGCCCCAGCATTTT.